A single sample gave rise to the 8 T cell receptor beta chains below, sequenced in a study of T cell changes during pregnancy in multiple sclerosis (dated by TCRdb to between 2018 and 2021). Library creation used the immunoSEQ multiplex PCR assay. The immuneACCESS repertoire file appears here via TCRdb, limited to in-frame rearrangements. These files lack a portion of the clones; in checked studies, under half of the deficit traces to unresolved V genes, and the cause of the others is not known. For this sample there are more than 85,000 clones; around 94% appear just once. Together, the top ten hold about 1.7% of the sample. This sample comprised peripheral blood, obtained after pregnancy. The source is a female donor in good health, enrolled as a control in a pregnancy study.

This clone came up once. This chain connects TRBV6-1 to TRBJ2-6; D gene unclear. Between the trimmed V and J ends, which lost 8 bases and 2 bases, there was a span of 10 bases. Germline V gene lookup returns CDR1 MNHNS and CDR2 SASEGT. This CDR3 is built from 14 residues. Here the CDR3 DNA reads TGTGCCAGCTACTTTGACACTGGGGCCAACGTCCTGACTTTC. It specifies CASYFDTGANVLTF.

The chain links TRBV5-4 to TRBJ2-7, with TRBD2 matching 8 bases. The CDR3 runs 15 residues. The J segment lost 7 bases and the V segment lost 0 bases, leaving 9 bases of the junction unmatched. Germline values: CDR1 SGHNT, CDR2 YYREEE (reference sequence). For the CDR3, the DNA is TGTGCCAGCAGCTTGGGATCGGGAGGGCCTGGAGAGCAGTACTTC. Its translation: CASSLGSGGPGEQYF.

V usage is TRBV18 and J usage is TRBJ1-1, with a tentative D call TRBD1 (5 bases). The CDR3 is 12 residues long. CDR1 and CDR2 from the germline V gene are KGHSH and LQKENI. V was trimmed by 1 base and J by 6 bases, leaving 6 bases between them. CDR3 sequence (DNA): TGTGCCAGCTCACCACAGGGGTCTGAAGCTTTCTTT. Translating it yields CASSPQGSEAFF. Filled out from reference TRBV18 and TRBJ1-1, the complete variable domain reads NAGVMQNPRHLVRRRGQEARLRCSPMKGHSHVYWYRQLPEEGLKFMVYLQKENIIDESGMPKERFSAEFPKEGPSILRIQQVVRGDSAAYFCASSPQGSEAFFGQGTRLTVV.

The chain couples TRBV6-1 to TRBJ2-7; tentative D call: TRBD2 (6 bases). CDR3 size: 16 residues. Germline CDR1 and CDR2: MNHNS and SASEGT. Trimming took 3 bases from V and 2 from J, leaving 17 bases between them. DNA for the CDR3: TGTGCCAGCAGTGACATGGGGACTTATAGAACCTACGAGCAGTACTTC. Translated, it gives CASSDMGTYRTYEQYF.

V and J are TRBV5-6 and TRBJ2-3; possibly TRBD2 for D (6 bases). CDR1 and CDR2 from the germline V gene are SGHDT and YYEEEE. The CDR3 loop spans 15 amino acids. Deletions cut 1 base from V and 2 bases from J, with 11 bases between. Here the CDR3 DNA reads TGTGCCAGCAGCTTGTCCTGGGGGGACACAGATACGCAGTATTTT. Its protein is CASSLSWGDTDTQYF.

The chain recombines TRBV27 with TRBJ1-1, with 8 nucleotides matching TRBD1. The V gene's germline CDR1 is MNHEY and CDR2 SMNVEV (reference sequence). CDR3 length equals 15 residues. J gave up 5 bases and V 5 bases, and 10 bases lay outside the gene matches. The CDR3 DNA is TGTGCCAGCAGTCCACTTCGACAGGGGTTTACTGAAGCTTTCTTT. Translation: CASSPLRQGFTEAFF.

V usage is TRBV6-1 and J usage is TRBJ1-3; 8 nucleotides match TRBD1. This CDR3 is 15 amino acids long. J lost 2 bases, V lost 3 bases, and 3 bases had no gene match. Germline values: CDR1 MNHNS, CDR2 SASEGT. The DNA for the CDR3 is TGTGCCAGCAGTGACTGGACAGGGACTGGAAACACCATATATTTT. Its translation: CASSDWTGTGNTIYF.

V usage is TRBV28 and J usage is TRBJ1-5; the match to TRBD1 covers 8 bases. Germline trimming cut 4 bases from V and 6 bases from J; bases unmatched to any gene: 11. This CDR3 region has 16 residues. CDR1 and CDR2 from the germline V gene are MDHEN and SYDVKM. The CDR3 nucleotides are TGTGCCAGCAGTTCCTCCGGACAGGGACGATTTCAGCCCCAGCATTTT. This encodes CASSSSGQGRFQPQHF.